This TCR beta chain was identified during a study of cytomegalovirus exposure and HLA in healthy donors. Findings and caveats of the study: Being indistinguishable, some V segments were excluded, TRBV6-2 and TRBV6-3 among them. Analysis performed later found 16,951 TCR beta sequences associated with HLA alleles at 0.05 false discovery rate.

This CDR3 is 10 amino acids long. The germline gives CDR1 DFQATT, CDR2 SNEGSKA (reference sequence). V was cut by 6 bases and J by 5 bases, with 7 bases left in between. Remarks on this clone: Antigen specificity is unknown.

The PCR employed 60 Vbeta primers together with 13 Jbeta primers. Profiled with immunoSEQ multiplex PCR; TCRdb holds only in-frame clones, not every one. The repertoire consists of roughly 100,000 clones, with roughly three quarters occurring once and the leading ten covering roughly 9.6%. Sequencing was performed on PBMCs. The receptor comes from a male donor in good health and CMV-seropositive. J is TRBJ1-1 and V is TRBV20-1; unclear D gene. CDR3 residues: CSAQRTEAFF. The CDR3 nucleotides read TGCAGTGCCCAGAGGACTGAAGCTTTCTTT.